This TCR beta chain appears in the sequencing data of a study of T cell repertoires in cytomegalovirus infection. Study as a whole: Signatures in public TCR beta sequences pointed to both CMV infection and matching HLA type.

TCRdb re-derived calls from the reads in MiXCR, one entry per CDR3 protein. The table has around 740,000 distinct CDR3 sequences, less than 40% seen once. The CDR3 has 13 amino acids. Trimming took 1 base from V and 2 from J, leaving 5 bases between them. Germline-derived CDR1 and CDR2 are MGHRA and YSYEKL. Study-level findings and limits: In two of eight donors, the top clonotype was HLA-C-restricted CMV-specific.

Remarks on this clonotype: As yet, its antigen is unknown.

The TCR comes from a human donor in good health (CMV status not recorded). Some clones in this sample may be carry-over from other donors' samples. This rearrangement joins TRBV4-1 to TRBJ1-2; unclear D gene. The specimen was PBMCs. The CDR3, as DNA: TGCGCCAGCAGCCAAGTCGGAAACTATGGCTACACCTTC. Protein sequence: CASSQVGNYGYTF.